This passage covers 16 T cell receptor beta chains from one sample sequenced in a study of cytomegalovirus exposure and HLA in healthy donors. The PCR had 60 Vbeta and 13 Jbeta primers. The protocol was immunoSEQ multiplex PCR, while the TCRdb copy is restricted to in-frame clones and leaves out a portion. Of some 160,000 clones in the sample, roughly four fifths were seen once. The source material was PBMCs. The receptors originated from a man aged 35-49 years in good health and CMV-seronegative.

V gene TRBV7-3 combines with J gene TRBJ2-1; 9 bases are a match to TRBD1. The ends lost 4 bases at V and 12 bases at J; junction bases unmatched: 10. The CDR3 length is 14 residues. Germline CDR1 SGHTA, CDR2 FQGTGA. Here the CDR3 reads CASSSQGAANVQFF. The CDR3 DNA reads TGTGCCAGCAGCTCACAGGGGGCCGCGAACGTGCAGTTCTTC.

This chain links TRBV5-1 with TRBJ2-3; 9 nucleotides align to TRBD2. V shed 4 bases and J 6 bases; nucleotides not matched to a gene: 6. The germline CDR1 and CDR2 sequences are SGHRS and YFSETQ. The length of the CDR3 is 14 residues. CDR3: CASSPLAGEDTQYF. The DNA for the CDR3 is TGCGCCAGCAGCCCATTAGCGGGAGAGGATACGCAGTATTTT.

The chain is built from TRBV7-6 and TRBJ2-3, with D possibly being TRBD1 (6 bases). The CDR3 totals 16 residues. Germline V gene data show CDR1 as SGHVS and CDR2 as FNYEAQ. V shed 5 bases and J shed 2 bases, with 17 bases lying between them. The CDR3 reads CASSPGWTALTDTQYF. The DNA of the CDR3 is TGTGCCAGCAGCCCAGGCTGGACAGCTCTCACAGATACGCAGTATTTT. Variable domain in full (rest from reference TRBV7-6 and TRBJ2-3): GAGVSQSPRYKVTKRGQDVALRCDPISGHVSLYWYRQALGQGPEFLTYFNYEAQQDKSGLPNDRFSAERPEGSISTLTIQRTEQRDSAMYRCASSPGWTALTDTQYFGPGTRLTVL.

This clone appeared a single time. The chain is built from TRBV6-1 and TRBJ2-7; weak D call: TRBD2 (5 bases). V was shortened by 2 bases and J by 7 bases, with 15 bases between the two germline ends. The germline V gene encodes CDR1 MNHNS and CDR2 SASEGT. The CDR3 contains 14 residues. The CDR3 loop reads CASSERTLGGEQYF. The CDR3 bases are TGTGCCAGCAGTGAACGAACCCTCGGCGGGGAGCAGTACTTC.

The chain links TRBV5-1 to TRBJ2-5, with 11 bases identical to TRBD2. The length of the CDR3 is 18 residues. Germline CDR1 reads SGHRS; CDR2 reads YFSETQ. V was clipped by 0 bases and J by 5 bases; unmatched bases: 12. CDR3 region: CASSLALAGGVAGETQYF. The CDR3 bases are TGCGCCAGCAGCTTGGCCCTAGCGGGAGGTGTGGCCGGGGAGACCCAGTACTTC. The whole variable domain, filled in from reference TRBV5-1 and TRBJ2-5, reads KAGVTQTPRYLIKTRGQQVTLSCSPISGHRSVSWYQQTPGQGLQFLFEYFSETQRNKGNFPGRFSGRQFSNSRSEMNVSTLELGDSALYLCASSLALAGGVAGETQYFGPGTRLLVL.

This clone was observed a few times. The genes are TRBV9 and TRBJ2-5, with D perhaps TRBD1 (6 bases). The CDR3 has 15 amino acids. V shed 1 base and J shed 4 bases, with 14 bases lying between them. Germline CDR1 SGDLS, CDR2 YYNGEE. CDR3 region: CASSVSQGFRETQYF. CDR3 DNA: TGTGCCAGCAGCGTATCTCAGGGGTTCCGAGAGACCCAGTACTTC.

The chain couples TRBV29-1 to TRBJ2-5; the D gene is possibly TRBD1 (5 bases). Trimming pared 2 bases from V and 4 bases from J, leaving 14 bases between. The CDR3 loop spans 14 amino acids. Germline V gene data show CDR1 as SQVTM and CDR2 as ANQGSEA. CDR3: CSVEKGIVGETQYF. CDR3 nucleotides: TGCAGCGTTGAAAAGGGGATAGTGGGAGAGACCCAGTACTTC.

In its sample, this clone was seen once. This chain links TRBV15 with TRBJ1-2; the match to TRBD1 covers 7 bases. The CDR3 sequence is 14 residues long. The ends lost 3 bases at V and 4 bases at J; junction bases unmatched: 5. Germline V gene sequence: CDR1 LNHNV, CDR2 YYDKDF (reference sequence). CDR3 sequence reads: CATSRPGQLYGYTF. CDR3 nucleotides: TGTGCCACCAGCAGGCCGGGACAGCTCTATGGCTACACCTTC.

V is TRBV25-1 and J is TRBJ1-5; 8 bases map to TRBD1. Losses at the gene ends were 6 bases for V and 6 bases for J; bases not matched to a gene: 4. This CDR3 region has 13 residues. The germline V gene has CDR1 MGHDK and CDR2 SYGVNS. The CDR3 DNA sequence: TGTGCCAGCAGCGGACAGGGAACTCAGCCCCAGCATTTT. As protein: CASSGQGTQPQHF.

CDR3 DNA sequence: TGTGCCAGCAGCCGGACAGGGGCGGTCACCGGGGAGCTGTTTTTT. It is translated as CASSRTGAVTGELFF. The chain employs TRBV7-9 and TRBJ2-2, with 9 bases lining up with TRBD1. The germline gives CDR1 SEHNR, CDR2 FQNEAQ (reference sequence). The CDR3 spans 15 residues. V was pared by 5 bases and J by 4 bases, with 5 bases of the junction left unmatched.

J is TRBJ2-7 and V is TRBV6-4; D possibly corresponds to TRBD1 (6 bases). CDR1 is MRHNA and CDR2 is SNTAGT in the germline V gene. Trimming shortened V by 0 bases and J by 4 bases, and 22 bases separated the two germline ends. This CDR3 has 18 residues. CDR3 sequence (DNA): TGTGCCAGCAGTGACTCGAGGGGGTTTCTACCGGCCCCGTACGAGCAGTACGTC. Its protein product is CASSDSRGFLPAPYEQYV.

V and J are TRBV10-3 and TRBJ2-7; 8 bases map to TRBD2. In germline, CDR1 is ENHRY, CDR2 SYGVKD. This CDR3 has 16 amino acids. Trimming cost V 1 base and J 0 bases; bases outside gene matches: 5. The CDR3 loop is CAISEFSGVSSYEQYF. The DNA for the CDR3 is TGTGCCATCAGTGAGTTTAGCGGGGTGAGCTCCTACGAGCAGTACTTC.

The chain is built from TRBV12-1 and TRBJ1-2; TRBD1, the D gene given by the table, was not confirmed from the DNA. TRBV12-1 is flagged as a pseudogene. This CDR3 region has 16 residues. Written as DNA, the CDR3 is TGTGCCAGCAGCTTCCCGGGACAGATGACTTACTATGGCTACACCTTC. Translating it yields CASSFPGQMTYYGYTF.

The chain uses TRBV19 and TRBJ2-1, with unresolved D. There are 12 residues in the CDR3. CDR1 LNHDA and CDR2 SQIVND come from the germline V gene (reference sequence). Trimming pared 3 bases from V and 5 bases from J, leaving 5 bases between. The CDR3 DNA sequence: TGTGCCAGTAGTATCGTAGACAATGAGCAGTTCTTC. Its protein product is CASSIVDNEQFF.

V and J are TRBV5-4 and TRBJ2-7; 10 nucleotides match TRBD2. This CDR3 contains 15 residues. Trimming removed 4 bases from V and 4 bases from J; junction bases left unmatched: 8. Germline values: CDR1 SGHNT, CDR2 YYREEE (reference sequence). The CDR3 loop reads CASSRIAGGLYEQYV. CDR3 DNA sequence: TGTGCCAGCAGCCGCATAGCGGGAGGTCTGTACGAGCAGTACGTC.

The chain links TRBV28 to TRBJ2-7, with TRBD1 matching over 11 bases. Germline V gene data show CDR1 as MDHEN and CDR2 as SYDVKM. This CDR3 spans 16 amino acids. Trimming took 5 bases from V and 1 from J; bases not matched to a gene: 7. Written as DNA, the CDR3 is TGTGCCAGCAGTCTCCAAGGACAGGGGGCATCCTACGAGCAGTACTTC. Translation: CASSLQGQGASYEQYF.